The 19 T cell receptor beta chains below come from one sample, sequenced in a study of cytomegalovirus exposure and HLA in healthy donors (TCRdb year 2017). The library was built by means of the immunoSEQ multiplex PCR assay. For the multiplex PCR, a mixture combining 60 forward primers for TCR Vbeta segments and 13 reverse primers for TCR Jbeta segments was used. The table comes from immuneACCESS by way of TCRdb, which keeps in-frame sequences with V and J called. Part of the clones is missing from these tables; in studies checked, under half for an unresolved V gene and the rest for unknown reasons. The sample table shows 150,000 to 200,000 clones, and about 80% are seen once. Around 1% of the sample is held by the ten biggest clonotypes. The sequenced material came from PBMCs. Source of these receptors: a woman between 35 and 50 years old in good health and CMV-seronegative.

This clone was detected a few times. The chain couples TRBV20-1 to TRBJ2-7; D is uncertain. The CDR3 covers 11 residues. The V gene's germline CDR1 is DFQATT and CDR2 SNEGSKA (reference sequence). V lost 5 bases and J 6 bases, leaving 11 bases between the germline ends. CDR3 sequence: CSARLGVEQYF. Written as DNA, the CDR3 is TGCAGTGCTCGCCTAGGTGTCGAGCAGTACTTC.

The J gene is TRBJ2-1, the V gene TRBV25-1, with 10 bases lining up with TRBD1. V lost 6 bases and J lost 7; bases outside the gene matches: 9. In germline, CDR1 is MGHDK, CDR2 SYGVNS. The CDR3 runs 15 residues. The chain's CDR3 is CASRRGGQGMNEQFF. The CDR3 DNA is TGTGCCAGCAGAAGGGGGGGACAGGGGATGAATGAGCAGTTCTTC.

In regard to this clone: Its ends do not fully match the called genes, so a read error is possible. V gene TRBV5-6 combines with J gene TRBJ2-3; TRBD2 matches 8 bases. Germline CDR1 is SGHDT and CDR2 is YYEEEE. The CDR3 spans 18 residues. CDR3 DNA sequence: TGTGTCAGCAGCTTGGTCCGGGAAGAGCGGGAGAGGGCAGATACGCAGTATTTT. Translation: CVSSLVREERERADTQYF.

The chain combines TRBV18 with TRBJ2-2; tentatively, D is TRBD2 (6 bases). This CDR3 contains 15 residues. V was pared by 3 bases and J by 3 bases, with 11 bases between. CDR1 and CDR2 (germline): KGHSH, LQKENI. The CDR3 reads CASSPQRADTGELFF. As DNA, the CDR3 is TGTGCCAGCTCACCGCAGCGGGCTGACACCGGGGAGCTGTTTTTT.

This chain uses TRBV19 with TRBJ1-2; TRBD1 is a possible D gene (6 bases). The germline CDR1 and CDR2 sequences are LNHDA and SQIVND (reference sequence). There are 17 residues in the CDR3. V shed 3 bases and J shed 0 bases, with 17 bases lying between them. The DNA for the CDR3 is TGTGCCAGTAGTATGATGACAGGAGTAGGTGCTAACTATGGCTACACCTTC. This encodes CASSMMTGVGANYGYTF.

This clone was observed once. This sequence joins TRBV4-3 and TRBJ1-6, with D possibly matching TRBD1 (5 bases). Germline V gene sequence: CDR1 LGHNA, CDR2 YSLEER. The germline V and J ends were trimmed by 0 bases and 9 bases, with 6 bases remaining between them. This CDR3 has 13 residues. CDR3 residues: CASSQDRGSPLHF. For the CDR3, the DNA is TGCGCCAGCAGCCAAGATAGGGGTTCACCCCTCCACTTT.

This chain uses TRBV11-3 with TRBJ2-1, with TRBD1 matching 8 bases. Germline-derived CDR1 and CDR2 are SGHNT and YENEEA. This CDR3 has 16 residues. V gave up 1 base and J gave up 8 bases; unmatched junction bases: 10. CDR3 residues: CASSLARDRQPHEQFF. In DNA, the CDR3 is TGTGCCAGCAGCTTAGCCCGGGACAGGCAACCCCATGAGCAGTTCTTC.

This chain connects TRBV11-2 to TRBJ2-1, with D perhaps matching TRBD1 (6 bases). The germline V and J ends were trimmed by 5 bases and 2 bases, with 16 bases remaining between them. The CDR3 extends over 16 amino acids. Per the germline V gene, CDR1 is SGHAT and CDR2 is FQNNGV. The CDR3 is CASSPRTGTTYNEQFF. CDR3 nucleotide sequence: TGTGCCAGCAGCCCTAGAACAGGGACAACCTACAATGAGCAGTTCTTC.

The CDR3 DNA sequence: TGTGCCAGCAGCTTAGCGCAATACCTGGACAGTTCCTACAATGAGCAGTTCTTC. This sequence encodes CASSLAQYLDSSYNEQFF. The rearrangement uses TRBV7-8 and TRBJ2-1; D perhaps matches TRBD1 (6 bases). Trimming removed 0 bases from V and 1 base from J, with 16 bases in between. CDR3 length: 18 amino acids. Germline CDR1 reads SGHVS; CDR2 reads FQNEAQ.

The chain joins TRBV6-1 to TRBJ2-7, with 11 bases that match TRBD2. Germline loops: CDR1 MNHNS, CDR2 SASEGT. This CDR3 is built from 12 residues. CDR3 sequence (DNA): TGTGCCAGCAGTGAACCGACTAGCGGGACACACGTC. This sequence encodes CASSEPTSGTHV.

The chain links TRBV27 to TRBJ2-5; TRBD1 aligns across 7 bases. V lost 5 bases, J lost 5 bases, and 11 bases stayed unmatched. Germline V gives CDR1 MNHEY, CDR2 SMNVEV (reference sequence). The CDR3 is made up of 15 amino acids. The CDR3: CASSQTRQGRETQYF. The CDR3 DNA reads TGTGCCAGCAGTCAAACTAGACAGGGTAGGGAGACCCAGTACTTC.

This chain connects TRBV4-3 to TRBJ1-1; D may be TRBD1 (5 bases). This CDR3 spans 15 amino acids. Trimming stripped 2 bases from V and 5 bases from J, with 15 bases between. Germline CDR1 reads LGHNA; CDR2 reads YSLEER. Here the CDR3 reads CASSQQYPGKTEAFF. DNA of the CDR3: TGCGCCAGCAGCCAACAATACCCAGGGAAAACTGAAGCTTTCTTT.

The chain combines TRBV25-1 with TRBJ2-7; 7 bases line up with TRBD1. This CDR3 region has 15 residues. Germline trimming cut 8 bases from V and 2 bases from J; bases unmatched to any gene: 12. The germline V gene has CDR1 MGHDK and CDR2 SYGVNS. The CDR3 sequence: CASVHPSTGAYEQYF. The CDR3 coding sequence is TGTGCCAGCGTTCATCCCAGCACAGGGGCCTACGAGCAGTACTTC.

V and J are TRBV27 and TRBJ1-2, with a weak D call TRBD1 (6 bases). The germline V gene has CDR1 MNHEY and CDR2 SMNVEV (reference sequence). The germline V and J ends were trimmed by 5 bases and 5 bases, with 18 bases remaining between them. The CDR3 has 15 amino acids. CDR3 loop: CASSPRVRQEYGYTF. CDR3 sequence (DNA): TGTGCCAGCAGTCCCCGGGTCAGACAGGAGTATGGCTACACCTTC.

The CDR3 spells CAISDLKQEEAFF. The DNA for the CDR3 is TGTGCCATCAGTGACCTTAAACAGGAGGAAGCTTTCTTT. V and J are TRBV10-3 and TRBJ1-1, with D possibly being TRBD1 (5 bases). V was shortened by 3 bases and J by 8 bases, with 13 bases between the two germline ends. The CDR3 loop spans 13 amino acids. Germline V lookup: CDR1 ENHRY, CDR2 SYGVKD.

The chain couples TRBV14 to TRBJ1-1; D is perhaps TRBD1 (6 bases). Germline lookup yields CDR1 SGHDN and CDR2 FVKESK. Trimming removed 4 bases from V and 1 base from J, with 13 bases in between. CDR3 length: 15 residues. The CDR3 DNA sequence: TGTGCCAGCAGCCTCGGGACACGGCGGAACACTGAAGCTTTCTTT. Its protein is CASSLGTRRNTEAFF.

The gene calls are TRBV19 and TRBJ1-5; 8 bases match TRBD1. The CDR3 extends over 19 amino acids. J gave up 0 bases and V 6 bases, and 16 bases lay outside the gene matches. CDR1 is LNHDA and CDR2 is SQIVND in the germline V gene (reference sequence). The CDR3 is CASSRNQGAAGYSNQPQHF. CDR3 DNA: TGTGCCAGTAGCCGTAACCAGGGGGCGGCGGGATATAGCAATCAGCCCCAGCATTTT.

The chain combines TRBV9 with TRBJ2-6; tentatively, D is TRBD1 (5 bases). The germline V gene encodes CDR1 SGDLS and CDR2 YYNGEE. The CDR3 covers 15 residues. Trimming pared 4 bases from V and 0 bases from J, leaving 8 bases between. For the CDR3, the DNA is TGTGCCAGCAGCTTAGGGGCCTCTGGGGCCAACGTCCTGACTTTC. Amino acid sequence: CASSLGASGANVLTF.

In this sample, this clone turned up a few times. The sample carries other DNA sequences with the same CDR3. This chain links TRBV9 with TRBJ1-1, with no clear D. CDR1 SGDLS and CDR2 YYNGEE come from the germline V gene. V was pared by 0 bases and J by 1 base, with 4 bases between. The CDR3 contains 13 residues. The CDR3 bases are TGTGCCAGCAGCGTAGCAGGGAACACTGAAGCTTTCTTT. Amino acid sequence: CASSVAGNTEAFF.